Detailed here is one T cell receptor (beta chain). Its antigen is unidentified. The sample is drawn from a study of T cell responses to AZD1222 COVID-19 vaccine. V lost 5 bases and J lost 0, with 17 bases in between. The germline gives CDR1 LGHNA, CDR2 YNFKEQ. The CDR3 loop spans 18 amino acids. Measured with immunoSEQ multiplex PCR; TCRdb has only the in-frame clones, and not every one. Among approximately 110,000 clones, about 90% were seen once, and the ten largest hold 5.2%. Study-wide points: Donors, mostly white British, included more females; clonal diversity was possibly underestimated. An increase in Spike-specific TCR breadth and depth was observed after two AZD1222 doses. In the spike-specific TCR repertoire, nearly half reportedly target unmutated variant regions. Sampling captured repertoires only after the peak T cell response.

The chain recombines TRBV4-2 with TRBJ2-6, with D perhaps matching TRBD1 (5 bases). The starting material was peripheral blood, obtained on day 0 of AZD1222 vaccination. The sequence came from an adult in good health. The CDR3 coding sequence is TGTGCCAGCAGCAAAGGGGCCCTGTTAAGCTCTGGGGCCAACGTCCTGACTTTC. Translation gives CASSKGALLSSGANVLTF.